This T cell receptor (beta chain) was documented in a study of blood T cell repertoires in COVID-19. Overall study context: Donors in the United States, Italy and Spain gave samples during acute or convalescent COVID-19.

Everyone who took part was 18 to 89 years old, and they came from about 25 US areas. Allocation to cohorts depended on clinical history reported by the participants. V was cut by 0 bases and J by 5 bases, with 11 bases left in between. CDR3 length: 14 amino acids. Germline V gene lookup returns CDR1 SGHRS and CDR2 YFSETQ. How the authors handled the data: Reference gene primer amplification yielded estimated nucleated cell counts. Libraries were prepared by immunoSEQ multiplex PCR; TCRdb keeps only in-frame clonotypes and omits some of them. That table furnishes V, J and clone size, whereas the DNA furnished D and trimming. The sample has about 130,000 clones; around 83% are singletons.

This TCR was sampled from a man aged 50-60 years who had recovered from COVID-19. Sequencing was performed on PBMCs or T cells enriched from blood (not recorded which). The genes are TRBV5-1 and TRBJ2-5; D not resolved. CDR3 DNA: TGCGCCAGCAGCTTGGGGTTAGCTCGGGAGACCCAGTACTTC. Translated: CASSLGLARETQYF.